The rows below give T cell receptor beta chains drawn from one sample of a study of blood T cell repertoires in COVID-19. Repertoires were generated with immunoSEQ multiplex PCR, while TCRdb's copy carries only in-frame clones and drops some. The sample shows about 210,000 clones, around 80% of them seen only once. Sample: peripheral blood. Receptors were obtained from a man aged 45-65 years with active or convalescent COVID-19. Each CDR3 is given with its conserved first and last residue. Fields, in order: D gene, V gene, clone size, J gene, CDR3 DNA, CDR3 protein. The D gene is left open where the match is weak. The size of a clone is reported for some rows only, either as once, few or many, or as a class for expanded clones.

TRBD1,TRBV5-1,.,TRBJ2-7,TGCGCCAGCAGCCCCACGGGACAGCCGTCCTACGAGCAGTACTTC,CASSPTGQPSYEQYF
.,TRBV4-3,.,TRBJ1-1,TGCGCCAGCAGCCAAGATACCGCGATTGGCACTGAAGCTTTCTTT,CASSQDTAIGTEAFF
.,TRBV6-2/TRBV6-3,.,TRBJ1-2,TGTGCCAGCAGTTACAAGGGACACCCCGTTAACTATGGCTACACCTTC,CASSYKGHPVNYGYTF
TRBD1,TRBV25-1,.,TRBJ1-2,TGTGCCAGCAGTCGTTCCGGGACAGGGGATGGCTACACCTTC,CASSRSGTGDGYTF
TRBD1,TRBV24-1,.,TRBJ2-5,TGTGCCACCAGTGACGCCGGGACAGGGGGATCGGGGACCCAGTACTTC,CATSDAGTGGSGTQYF
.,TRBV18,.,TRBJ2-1,TGTGCCAGCTCACCTGGCTCTAGCCGAGGCAATGAGCAGTTCTTC,CASSPGSSRGNEQFF
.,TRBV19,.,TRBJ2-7,TGTGCCAGTAGTATAGGCGGGTCCCACGAGCAGTACTTC,CASSIGGSHEQYF
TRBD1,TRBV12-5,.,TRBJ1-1,TGTGCTAGTGGGGACAGGCCGCGGACTGAAGCTTTCTTT,CASGDRPRTEAFF
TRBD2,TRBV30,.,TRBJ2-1,TGTGCCTGGACAGTTCCTGCTAGCGGGGGAGGCAATGAGCAGTTCTTC,CAWTVPASGGGNEQFF
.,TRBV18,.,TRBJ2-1,TGTGCCAGCTCACCCGACCTAAAGCGGGATGAGCAGTTCTTC,CASSPDLKRDEQFF
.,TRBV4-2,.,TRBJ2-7,TGTGCCAGCAGCCAGGTTACAGAGTCCTACGAGCAGTACTTC,CASSQVTESYEQYF
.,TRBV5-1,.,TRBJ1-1,TGCGCCAGCAGAGTCTTGGGTGCGGACACTGAAGCTTTCTTT,CASRVLGADTEAFF
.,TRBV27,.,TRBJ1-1,TGTGCCAGCAGTCTCGACCGCGGGAACACTGAAGCTTTCTTT,CASSLDRGNTEAFF
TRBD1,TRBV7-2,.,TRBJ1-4,TGTGCCAGCAGCTTAGGCAGGGGGGAAAAACTGTTTTTT,CASSLGRGEKLFF
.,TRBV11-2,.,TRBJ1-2,TGTGCCAGCAGCTTAGATCTAGCTTCCGGCTACACCTTC,CASSLDLASGYTF
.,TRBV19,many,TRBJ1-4,TGTGCCAGTAGTGTCAGGCTCAACAATGAAAAACTGTTTTTT,CASSVRLNNEKLFF
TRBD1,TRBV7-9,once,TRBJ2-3,TGTGCCAGCAGCCTGGACAGGTCCACAGATACGCAGTATTTT,CASSLDRSTDTQYF
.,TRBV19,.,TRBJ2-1,TGTGCCAGTAGTTCCAAATGGGGGACACTGTACAATGAGCAGTTCTTC,CASSSKWGTLYNEQFF
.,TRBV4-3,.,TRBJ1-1,TGCGCCAGCAGTATGACAGTGAACACTGAAGCTTTCTTT,CASSMTVNTEAFF
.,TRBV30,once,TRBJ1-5,TGTGCCTGGAGTGTGGGAGGGAGCAATCAGCCCCAGCATTTT,CAWSVGGSNQPQHF
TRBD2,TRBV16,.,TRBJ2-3,TGTGCCAGCAGCCAACCACTAGCGGGTTTGGATACGCAGTATTTT,CASSQPLAGLDTQYF
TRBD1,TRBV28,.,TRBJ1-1,TGTGCCAGCAGCGGGACAGGGGAAGGGAACACTGAAGCTTTCTTT,CASSGTGEGNTEAFF
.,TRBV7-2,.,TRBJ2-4,TGTGCCAGCAGCTTAGCGGTAGAGAACATTCAGTACTTC,CASSLAVENIQYF
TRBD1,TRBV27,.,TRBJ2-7,TGTGCCAGCAGTAGCCCTCCGGGACAGAGCTCCTACGAGCAGTACTTC,CASSSPPGQSSYEQYF
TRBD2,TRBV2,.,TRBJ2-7,TGTGCCAGCAGGACGAGACTAGCGGGAGCCGGTCTCGGGTACTTC,CASRTRLAGAGLGYF
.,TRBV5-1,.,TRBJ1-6,TGCGCCAGCAGAGAGGCTATCCGGGATTCACCCCTCCACTTT,CASREAIRDSPLHF
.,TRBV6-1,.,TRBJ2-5,TGTGCCAGCAGTGAGCCCCCCCACAGGCGGAAAGAGACCCAGTACTTC,CASSEPPHRRKETQYF
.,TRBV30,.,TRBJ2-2,TGTGCCTGGAGTAAAGGAGGGGGCGAGGAGCTGTTTTTT,CAWSKGGGEELFF
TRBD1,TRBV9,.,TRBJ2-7,TGTGCCAGCAGCGTAGATGGGACAGCCTACGAGCAGTACTTC,CASSVDGTAYEQYF
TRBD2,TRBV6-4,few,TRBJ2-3,TGTGCCAGCAGTGACCTTAGCGGGAGTGGCACAGATACGCAGTATTTT,CASSDLSGSGTDTQYF
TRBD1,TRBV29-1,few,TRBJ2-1,TGCAGCGCCACACCGGGACAGGACAATGAGCAGTTCTTC,CSATPGQDNEQFF
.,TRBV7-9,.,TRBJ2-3,TGTGCCAGCAGCTTACATACAGATACGCAGTATTTT,CASSLHTDTQYF
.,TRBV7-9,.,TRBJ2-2,TGTGCCAGCAGCTTAGCCCCAGGGATCGGGGAGCTGTTTTTT,CASSLAPGIGELFF
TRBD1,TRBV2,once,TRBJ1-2,TGTGCCAGTCCACAGGGGGGCTCCAACACCTTC,CASPQGGSNTF
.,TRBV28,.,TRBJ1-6,TGTGCCAGCAGTTTTATAGCACAGGGCCCCGGATCACCCCTCCACTTT,CASSFIAQGPGSPLHF
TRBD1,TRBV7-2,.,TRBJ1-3,TGTGCCAGCAGCTTCCAGGGGGCAACTGGAAACACCATATATTTT,CASSFQGATGNTIYF
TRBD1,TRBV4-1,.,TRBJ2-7,TGCGCCAGCAGCCAAGTGTCGGGACAGGCGATTTACGAGCAGTACTTC,CASSQVSGQAIYEQYF
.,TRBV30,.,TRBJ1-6,TGTGCCTGGAGTCCTACAGGGATAATCTATTCACCCCTCCACTTT,CAWSPTGIIYSPLHF
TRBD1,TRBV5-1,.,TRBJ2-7,TGCGCCAGCAGCTTGGCCGCGGGACAGGTCGAGCAGTACTTC,CASSLAAGQVEQYF
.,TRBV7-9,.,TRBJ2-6,TGTGCCAGCAGCTTAGGATTGGGCAGGGGGGCCAACGTCCTGACTTTC,CASSLGLGRGANVLTF
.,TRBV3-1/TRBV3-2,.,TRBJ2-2,TGTGCCAGCAGCCTAACTTACACCGGGGAGCTGTTTTTT,CASSLTYTGELFF
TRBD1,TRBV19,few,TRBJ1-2,TGTGCCAGTAGTCCGGACAGGGATGGGATCGGCTACACCTTC,CASSPDRDGIGYTF
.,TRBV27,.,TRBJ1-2,TGTGCCAGCAGCCCTGCGCGGGGGGTGGGCTATGGCTACACCTTC,CASSPARGVGYGYTF
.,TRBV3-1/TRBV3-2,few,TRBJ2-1,TGTGCCAGCAGCCAAGAGGTAGCGCCGTACAATGAGCAGTTCTTC,CASSQEVAPYNEQFF
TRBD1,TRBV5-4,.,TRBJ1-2,TGTGCCAGCAGCGGCCGGACAGGGGGTGGCTATGGCTACACCTTC,CASSGRTGGGYGYTF
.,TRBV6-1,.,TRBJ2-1,TGTGCCAGCAGTGAGCGGAGTGAGCAGTTCTTC,CASSERSEQFF
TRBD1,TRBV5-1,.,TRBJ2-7,TGCGCCAGCAGCCAGAGACAGGGGGACGCGGAGCAGTACTTC,CASSQRQGDAEQYF
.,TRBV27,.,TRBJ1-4,TGTGCCAGCAGTTTAAGAGAGAAAGTCGGAAAACTGTTTTTT,CASSLREKVGKLFF
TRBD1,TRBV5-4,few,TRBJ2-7,TGTGCCAGCAGCGAGGGCAGGGGGTCCTACGAGCAGTACTTC,CASSEGRGSYEQYF
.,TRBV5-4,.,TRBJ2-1,TGTGCCAGCAGCTTAGAGGGCCGGAGCTCCTACAATGAGCAGTTCTTC,CASSLEGRSSYNEQFF
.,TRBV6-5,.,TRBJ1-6,TGTGCCAGCACCCGGACATTTTATAATTCACCCCTCCACTTT,CASTRTFYNSPLHF
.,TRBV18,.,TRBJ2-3,TGTGCCAGCTCACGGGGACTGAACACAGATACGCAGTATTTT,CASSRGLNTDTQYF
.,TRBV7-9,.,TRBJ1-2,TGTGCCAGCAGCTCTGGGACACTCCCTACTAACTATGGCTACACCTTC,CASSSGTLPTNYGYTF
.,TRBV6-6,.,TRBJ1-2,TGTGCCAGCAGTTACACCGGGAGGGACGGCTACACCTTC,CASSYTGRDGYTF
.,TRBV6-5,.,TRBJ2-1,TGTGCCAGCAGTTACGGCCAAAGCGTGAAGAGGTCAGAGTTCTTC,CASSYGQSVKRSEFF
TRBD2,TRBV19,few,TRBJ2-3,TGTGCCAGCAGACTAGCGGGGACTCATACGCAGTATTTT,CASRLAGTHTQYF
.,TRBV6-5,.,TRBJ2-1,TGTGCCAGCAGCGTCAGAGCGGCTTCCTACAATGAGCAGTTCTTC,CASSVRAASYNEQFF
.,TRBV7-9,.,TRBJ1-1,TGTGCCAGCAGCTTAATGGACTCGGAAGCTTTCTTT,CASSLMDSEAFF
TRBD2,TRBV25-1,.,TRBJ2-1,TGTGCCAGCAGCCTGCCAGCGGGGGCCTACAATGAGCAGTTCTTC,CASSLPAGAYNEQFF